This is a list of T cell receptor beta chains from one sample in a study of OX40 agonist ivuxolimab in advanced cancers. TCRdb's copy holds only in-frame clones and misses some; the assay was immunoSEQ multiplex PCR. Among around 68,000 clones, about nine tenths were seen once, and the ten largest hold roughly 2%. Sequencing was performed on CD4+ or CD8+ T cells sorted from blood, taken in a trial of the OX40 agonist ivuxolimab. The receptor set was obtained from an adult with an advanced solid tumor such as melanoma, head and neck, liver or kidney cancer. CDR3s include the opening cysteine and the closing phenylalanine or tryptophan. The order of the fields is D gene, V gene, J gene, clone size, CDR3 DNA, CDR3 protein. D genes are given only for firm matches. Not all rows give a size; the values are once, few, many and, for expanded clones, a class.

NA,TRBV6-1,TRBJ2-1,NA,TGTGCCAGCAGTGGGGACGGTACATCCTACAATGAGCAGTTCTTC,CASSGDGTSYNEQFF
TRBD1,TRBV7-9,TRBJ2-3,once,TGTGCCAGCAGCCCGGGACAGGCTGGGGATACGCAGTATTTT,CASSPGQAGDTQYF
NA,TRBV7-9,TRBJ1-1,NA,TGTGCCAGCAGCCCCCAGGGTCTGAACACTGAAGCTTTCTTT,CASSPQGLNTEAFF
TRBD1,TRBV5-1,TRBJ2-5,NA,TGCGCCAGCAGCTTTGGGGGGACAGGGGGAGAGACCCAGTACTTC,CASSFGGTGGETQYF
TRBD1,TRBV6-4,TRBJ2-1,NA,TGTGCCAGCAGCCAAGGACAGGGGAGGGGCAATGAGCAGTTCTTC,CASSQGQGRGNEQFF
NA,TRBV7-9,TRBJ2-5,NA,TGTGCCAGCAGCGACCGGGACCGCCGGGAGACCCAGTACTTC,CASSDRDRRETQYF
TRBD1,TRBV28,TRBJ1-5,NA,TGTGCCAGCAGTTCGACACAGGGGCAGGCCTATCAGCCCCAGCATTTT,CASSSTQGQAYQPQHF
TRBD2,TRBV18,TRBJ2-1,NA,TGTGCCAGCTCACAACTAGCGGGGGGAGATGAGCAGTTCTTC,CASSQLAGGDEQFF
NA,TRBV19,TRBJ2-1,NA,TGTGCCAGTAGAGCCCGGGGCTACAATGAGCAGTTCTTC,CASRARGYNEQFF
NA,TRBV2,TRBJ2-6,NA,TGTGCCAGCACCCGCCGGGACGGACGTTCTGGGGCCAACGTCCTGACTTTC,CASTRRDGRSGANVLTF
TRBD2,TRBV7-9,TRBJ2-7,NA,TGTGCCAGCAGCATCAGCGGGAGGGGCTACGAGCAGTACTTC,CASSISGRGYEQYF
TRBD1,TRBV6-6,TRBJ1-1,NA,TGTGCCAGCAGACTTGAACAGGGGACGGCTTTCTTT,CASRLEQGTAFF
NA,TRBV4-2,TRBJ1-5,NA,TGTGCCAGCAGCCGAGATAGGGATCAGTATAGCAATCAGCCCCAGCATTTT,CASSRDRDQYSNQPQHF
NA,TRBV4-1,TRBJ1-1,NA,TGCGCCAGCAGCCAAGAGGGGAGCGGGCGGAGCACTGAAGCTTTCTTT,CASSQEGSGRSTEAFF
TRBD1,TRBV10-1,TRBJ2-3,NA,TGCGCCAGCAGTGACCAACAGGGGGGAAAAGATACGCAGTATTTT,CASSDQQGGKDTQYF
NA,TRBV19,TRBJ1-5,medium-sized,TGTGCCAGTAACTCCCTGGGCGGGGCGGGCAATCAGCCCCAGCATTTT,CASNSLGGAGNQPQHF
NA,TRBV10-2,TRBJ2-1,NA,TGCGCCAGCAAGAATGGCGCCGGGATAAATGAGCAGTTCTTC,CASKNGAGINEQFF
NA,TRBV7-2,TRBJ2-2,NA,TGTGCCAGCAGCTTTGGACTATTCACCGGGGAGCTGTTTTTT,CASSFGLFTGELFF
NA,TRBV9,TRBJ1-3,NA,TGTGCCAGCAGCCCCCAGGGACCGAACTCTGGAAACACCATATATTTT,CASSPQGPNSGNTIYF
NA,TRBV6-6,TRBJ2-1,NA,TGTGCCAGCAGTCCGTCCGGATGGGGCAATGAGCAGTTCTTC,CASSPSGWGNEQFF
NA,TRBV5-6,TRBJ2-7,few,TGTGCCAGCAGCTTAATGATGGCGAGCTCCTACGAGCAGTACTTC,CASSLMMASSYEQYF
TRBD1,TRBV7-2,TRBJ1-2,NA,TGTGCCAGCAGCTTAGGGTCCCCGGGACAGCACTACACCTTC,CASSLGSPGQHYTF
NA,TRBV7-3,TRBJ2-2,NA,TGTGCCAGCAGCTTAAATCCGGGATCGAACACCGGGGAGCTGTTTTTT,CASSLNPGSNTGELFF
NA,TRBV4-1,TRBJ1-2,NA,TGCGCCAGCAGCCAGGCAAGGAACTATGGCTACACCTTC,CASSQARNYGYTF
NA,TRBV9,TRBJ1-3,NA,TGTGCCAGCAGCGTCCGGCTTGGAAACACCATATATTTT,CASSVRLGNTIYF
NA,TRBV27,TRBJ2-1,NA,TGTGCCGCCTCCCCCGGGGGTGGGTTCAATGAGCAGTTCTTC,CAASPGGGFNEQFF
NA,TRBV7-6,TRBJ2-6,NA,TGTGCCAGCAGCCTCACAGGGCCCCTGAGCTCTGGGGCCAACGTCCTGACTTTC,CASSLTGPLSSGANVLTF
TRBD2,TRBV5-1,TRBJ2-3,NA,TGCGCCAGCCGGACTAGCGGGAGCACAGATACGCAGTATTTT,CASRTSGSTDTQYF
TRBD2,TRBV11-2,TRBJ2-7,NA,TGTGCCAGCAGCTTAGGAGCTAGCGGGATTGGGGAGCAGTACTTC,CASSLGASGIGEQYF
TRBD1,TRBV6-5,TRBJ1-5,NA,TGTGCCAGCAGTCGGGACAGAAGCAATCAGCCCCAGCATTTT,CASSRDRSNQPQHF
TRBD1,TRBV4-2,TRBJ1-2,NA,TGTGCCAGCAGCCAAATTCTTCGGACAGGGGGAAATGGCTACACCTTC,CASSQILRTGGNGYTF
NA,TRBV28,TRBJ1-1,NA,TGTGCCGTTCCAGGACCGATGAACACTGAAGCTTTCTTT,CAVPGPMNTEAFF
TRBD2,TRBV10-2,TRBJ2-1,NA,TGCGCCAGCAGTGGCGGGAGTAGCGGGGGAGGTGAGCAGTTCTTC,CASSGGSSGGGEQFF
TRBD2,TRBV7-2,TRBJ2-1,NA,TGTGCCAGCAGCCCCGGACTAGCGGGAGGTAATGAGCAGTTCTTC,CASSPGLAGGNEQFF
NA,TRBV9,TRBJ1-3,NA,TGTGCCAGCAGCGACACAGGGCCCCTCTCTGGAAACACCATATATTTT,CASSDTGPLSGNTIYF
NA,TRBV6-6,TRBJ2-1,NA,TGTGCCAGCAGTTTGTATGGGTTAAGAGGAAGCGATGAGCAGTTCTTC,CASSLYGLRGSDEQFF
NA,TRBV2,TRBJ1-3,NA,TGTGCCAGCAGTGAAGAGGGGCCAATCTCTGGAAACACCATATATTTT,CASSEEGPISGNTIYF
TRBD1,TRBV19,TRBJ1-5,NA,TGTGCCAGTAGTATTCAGGGGGCGGTGGACAATCAGCCCCAGCATTTT,CASSIQGAVDNQPQHF
NA,TRBV4-2,TRBJ2-7,NA,TGTGCCAGCAGCCAAGAAGTCGGGAGAAACGAGCAGTACTTC,CASSQEVGRNEQYF
TRBD2,TRBV27,TRBJ2-2,NA,TGTGCCAGCAGCCCTATACTAGTCGGGAGGGCGTCCGGGGAGCTGTTTTTT,CASSPILVGRASGELFF
NA,TRBV18,TRBJ2-1,NA,TGTGCCAGCTCACCTATACTGACCTCCGGGGGATACAATGAGCAGTTCTTC,CASSPILTSGGYNEQFF